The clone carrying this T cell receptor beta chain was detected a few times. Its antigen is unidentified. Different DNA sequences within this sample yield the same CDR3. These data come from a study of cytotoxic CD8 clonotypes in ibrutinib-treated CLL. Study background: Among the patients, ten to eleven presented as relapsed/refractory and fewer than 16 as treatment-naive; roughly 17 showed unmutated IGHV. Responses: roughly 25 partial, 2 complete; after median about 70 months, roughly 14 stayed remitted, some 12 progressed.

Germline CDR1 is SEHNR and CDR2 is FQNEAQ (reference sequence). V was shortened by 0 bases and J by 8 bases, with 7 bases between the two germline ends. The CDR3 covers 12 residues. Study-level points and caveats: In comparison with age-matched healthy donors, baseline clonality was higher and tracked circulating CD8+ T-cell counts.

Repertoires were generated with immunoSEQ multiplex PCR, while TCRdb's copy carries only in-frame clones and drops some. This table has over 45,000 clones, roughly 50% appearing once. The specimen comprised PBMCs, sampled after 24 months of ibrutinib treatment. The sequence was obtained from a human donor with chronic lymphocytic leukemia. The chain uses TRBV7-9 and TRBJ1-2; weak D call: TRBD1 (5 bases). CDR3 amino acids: CASSLAGGGYTF. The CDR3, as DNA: TGTGCCAGCAGCTTAGCCGGGGGAGGCTACACCTTC. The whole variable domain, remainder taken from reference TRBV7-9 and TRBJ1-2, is DTGVSQNPRHKITKRGQNVTFRCDPISEHNRLYWYRQTLGQGPEFLTYFQNEAQLEKSRLLSDRFSAERPKGSFSTLEIQRTEQGDSAMYLCASSLAGGGYTFGSGTRLTVV.